The clone carrying this T cell receptor (beta chain) was recorded many times. These data originate in a study of Graves' ophthalmopathy and Graves' hyperthyroidism. The CDR3 covers 15 residues. The germline V gene encodes CDR1 SNHLY and CDR2 FYNNEI. V shed 0 bases and J shed 8 bases, with 16 bases lying between them. PBMCs originated in about 10 ml of fresh peripheral blood. The authors amplified TCR beta CDR3 regions, and they did so from RNA transcripts for repertoire sequencing. First-round RT-PCR with HTBI primers preceded a second-round multiplex PCR. Via MiXCR, TCRdb re-called the multiplex PCR reads, giving one row per CDR3 protein. The data hold roughly 160,000 distinct CDR3 sequences, with approximately 40% observed a single time.

This TCR came from a man aged 25-40 years with Graves' ophthalmopathy. This chain uses TRBV2 with TRBJ1-2; the D is unclear. Sequences were obtained from peripheral blood. The CDR3 here is CASSEATANPMGYTF. For the CDR3, the DNA is TGTGCCAGCAGTGAAGCAACAGCTAATCCCATGGGCTACACCTTC.